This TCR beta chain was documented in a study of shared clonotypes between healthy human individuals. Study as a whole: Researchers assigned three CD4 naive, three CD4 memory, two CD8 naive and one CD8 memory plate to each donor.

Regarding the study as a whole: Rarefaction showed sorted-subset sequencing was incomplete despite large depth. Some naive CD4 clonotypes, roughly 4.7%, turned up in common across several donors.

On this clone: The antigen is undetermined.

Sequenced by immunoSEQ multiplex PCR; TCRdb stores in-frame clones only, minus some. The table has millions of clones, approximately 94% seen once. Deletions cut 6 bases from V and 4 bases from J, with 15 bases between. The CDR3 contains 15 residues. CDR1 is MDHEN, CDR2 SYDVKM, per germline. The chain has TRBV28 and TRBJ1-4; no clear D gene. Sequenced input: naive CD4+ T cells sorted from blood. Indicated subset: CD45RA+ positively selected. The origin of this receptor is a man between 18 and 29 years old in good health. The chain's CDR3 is CASRPLGVVNEKLFF. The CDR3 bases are TGTGCCAGCAGACCCCTCGGGGTGGTTAATGAAAAACTGTTTTTT.